The rows below give T cell receptor beta chains drawn from one sample of a study of blood T cells in healthy people across ages. TCRdb analysed the 5' RACE reads with MiXCR anew, one entry per CDR3 protein. The sample lists 780,000 or so distinct CDR3 sequences; around 25% were seen once. The data also belong to a second study, concerning T cells of mothers and their children.

Sequencing was carried out using blood. All receptors derive from a boy between 10 and 17 years old in good health. CDR3s include the opening cysteine and the closing phenylalanine or tryptophan. D genes are given only for firm matches. Size is stated for part of the rows, as once, few or many counts, or as a class when the clone is expanded.

j_call | clone_size | v_call | d_call | cdr3_nt | cdr3_aa
TRBJ2-1 | few | TRBV15 | - | TGTGCCACCAGCAGAGATCGTAAAGTTGGTAGCTCTTTCGGCAATGAGCAGTTCTTC | CATSRDRKVGSSFGNEQFF
TRBJ1-1 | - | TRBV14 | - | TGTGCCAGCAGCCCACTTGGTTGGCGGAGCCTTGGTGAAGCTTTCTTT | CASSPLGWRSLGEAFF
TRBJ2-7 | - | TRBV24-1 | TRBD2 | TGTGCCACCAGTGACGCGACTAGCTACTACGAGCAGTACTTC | CATSDATSYYEQYF
TRBJ2-1 | few | TRBV12-3/TRBV12-4 | - | TGTGCCAGCAGATACAATGAGCAGTTCTTC | CASRYNEQFF
TRBJ2-7 | - | TRBV19 | TRBD1 | TGTGCCAGTAGTATGGTCCGGACAGGGGCCCACGAGCAGTACTTC | CASSMVRTGAHEQYF
TRBJ1-1 | few | TRBV2 | - | TGTGCCAGCAGTGGGGGGTGGCAGTTGAACACTGAAGCTTTCTTT | CASSGGWQLNTEAFF
TRBJ1-2 | - | TRBV12-3/TRBV12-4 | TRBD1 | TGTGCCAGCAGGTTAGGGACAGGGGGCCGTAACTATGGCTACACCTTC | CASRLGTGGRNYGYTF
TRBJ2-1 | - | TRBV5-1 | TRBD1 | TGCGCCAGCAGCTATCGGACAGGGGAGTTTTACAATGAGCAGTTCTTC | CASSYRTGEFYNEQFF
TRBJ1-2 | few | TRBV5-1 | TRBD1 | TGCGCCAGCAGCGGACGGACAGGGGGCAGCGGTGGCTACACCTTC | CASSGRTGGSGGYTF
TRBJ2-2 | few | TRBV7-9 | - | TGTGCCAGCAGACAACTTAACACCGGGGAGCTGTTTTTT | CASRQLNTGELFF
TRBJ2-5 | - | TRBV2 | TRBD2 | TGTGCCAGCAGTGAAGTTCTAGCGGCTAAAGAGACCCAGTACTTC | CASSEVLAAKETQYF
TRBJ2-7 | - | TRBV7-9 | TRBD2 | TGTGCCAGCAGCACTGGACTAGCGGGAGCGGGCGAGCAGTACTTC | CASSTGLAGAGEQYF
TRBJ1-4 | few | TRBV25-1 | - | TGTGCCAGCAGTGACTCCTTAGGGTCTAATGAAAAACTGTTTTTT | CASSDSLGSNEKLFF